This T cell receptor (beta chain) is from a study of shared T cell receptors in the human thymus. Germline V gives CDR1 SGHVS, CDR2 FQNEAQ. V was pared by 8 bases and J by 4 bases, with 21 bases between. CDR3 length: 15 residues. TCRdb keeps only in-frame clones here, not all; method: immunoSEQ multiplex PCR. Here the sample spans about 660,000 clones, 70% to 90% being singletons. The sample was also linked to a second study, of human thymus T cells. This second study says: As related research reported, thymic repertoires overlapped highly among unrelated individuals.

Sequencing was performed on thymocytes. The genes are TRBV7-8 and TRBJ2-7; tentatively, D is TRBD2 (5 bases). The sequence was collected from a boy less than two years old with a congenital heart defect. In nucleotides, the CDR3 is TGTGCCAGCTCCCCCCATTTCCCAGGAGGATACGAGCAGTACTTC. Translating gives CASSPHFPGGYEQYF.